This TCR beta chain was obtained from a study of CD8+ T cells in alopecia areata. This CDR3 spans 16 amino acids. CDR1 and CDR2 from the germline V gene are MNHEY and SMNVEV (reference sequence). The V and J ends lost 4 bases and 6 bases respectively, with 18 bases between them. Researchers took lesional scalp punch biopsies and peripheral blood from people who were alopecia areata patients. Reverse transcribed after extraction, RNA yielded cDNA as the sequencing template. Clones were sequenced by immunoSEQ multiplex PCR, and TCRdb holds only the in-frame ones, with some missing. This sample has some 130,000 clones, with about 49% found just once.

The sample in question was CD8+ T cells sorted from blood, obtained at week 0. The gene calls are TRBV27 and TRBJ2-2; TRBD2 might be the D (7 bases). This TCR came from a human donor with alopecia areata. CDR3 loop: CASSYGAGAQSGELFF. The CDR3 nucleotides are TGTGCCAGCAGTTACGGCGCGGGGGCTCAGTCCGGGGAGCTGTTTTTT.